This T cell receptor (beta chain) was identified in a study of blood T cell repertoires in COVID-19. Study-wide background: T cells, B-cell-depleted T cells, or PBMCs provided the cDNA or gDNA that served as material.

V dropped 4 bases and J dropped 3; count of bases not matched to a gene: 10. CDR1 is SGHRS, CDR2 YFSETQ, per germline. The CDR3 is 16 residues long. Enrolled through a virtual design, the participants were between roughly 18 and 100 years of age and came from roughly 22 US areas. Participant-given clinical history determined each cohort assignment. Authors' methods: Amplification from reference gene primers served as the basis for estimated nucleated cell counts. TCRdb keeps only in-frame clones here, not all; method: immunoSEQ multiplex PCR. The DNA was the basis for D and trimming; V, J and clone size are from that table. The table lists 250,000 or so clones, approximately 90% of them singletons.

The V and J genes are TRBV5-1 and TRBJ2-7; 10 bases fit TRBD1. The TCR originated in a young woman with acute COVID-19. Sequenced input: PBMCs or T cells enriched from blood (not recorded which). The CDR3 DNA follows: TGCGCCAGCAGCGCTTCTCCGGGGGACAGGGGCTACGAGCAGTACTTC. It is translated as CASSASPGDRGYEQYF.